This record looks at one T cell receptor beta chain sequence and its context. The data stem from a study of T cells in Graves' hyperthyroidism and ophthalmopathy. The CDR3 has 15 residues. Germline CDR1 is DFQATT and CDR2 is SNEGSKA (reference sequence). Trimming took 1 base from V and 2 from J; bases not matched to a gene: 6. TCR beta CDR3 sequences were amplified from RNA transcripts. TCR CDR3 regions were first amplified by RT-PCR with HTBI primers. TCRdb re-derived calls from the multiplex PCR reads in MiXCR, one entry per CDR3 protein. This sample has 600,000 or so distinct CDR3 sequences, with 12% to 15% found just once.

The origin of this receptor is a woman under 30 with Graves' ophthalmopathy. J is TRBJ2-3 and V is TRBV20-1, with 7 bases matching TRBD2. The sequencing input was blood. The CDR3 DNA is TGCAGTGCTAGAGCTCCCAGCGGGAACACAGATACGCAGTATTTT. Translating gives CSARAPSGNTDTQYF.